This passage covers 30 T cell receptor beta chains from one sample sequenced in a study of beta chain features in type 1 diabetes (dated by TCRdb to 2017 to 2018). Study-level results and caveats: Type 1 diabetes patients showed a moderate but significant shortening of TCRB CDR3 length in all four CD4+ subsets.

The library was built by means of the immunoSEQ multiplex PCR assay. The High Capacity cDNA Reverse Transcription Kit was used to reverse transcribe all of the isolated RNA, meaning that expressed TCRB transcripts were what got sequenced. TCRdb took this table from immuneACCESS and kept in-frame rearrangements with V and J called. Such tables lack part of the clones; where checked against another copy, unresolved V genes explain under half of the gap, and the rest is unexplained. A total of about 650,000 clones appear in this sample, under 15% of them only once. Jointly, the top ten make up 0.095% to 0.15% of the sample. The antigens these receptors bind are not known. The sequencing sample was made of naive CD4+ T cells from blood. Per the publication, the cell subset or site label means: true naive CD4+ T cells. These receptors came from a man under 40 with type 1 diabetes.

The rearrangement links TRBV25-1 to TRBJ2-1; D unclear. Germline CDR1 and CDR2: MGHDK and SYGVNS. CDR3 length: 16 amino acids. Between the trimmed V and J ends, which lost 3 bases and 4 bases, there was a span of 16 bases. The DNA of the CDR3 is TGTGCCAGCAGTGATTATAGGCAGAATCTTTACAATGAGCAGTTCTTC. Residues: CASSDYRQNLYNEQFF.

This chain connects TRBV7-2 to TRBJ2-5; D unclear. Germline CDR1 is SGHTA and CDR2 is FQGNSA. Trimming stripped 5 bases from V and 7 bases from J, with 17 bases between. CDR3 size: 14 residues. CDR3 in amino acids: CASSPFEEKGTQYF. As DNA, the CDR3 is TGTGCCAGCAGCCCTTTTGAGGAAAAAGGGACCCAGTACTTC. The full variable domain, in which reference TRBV7-2 and TRBJ2-5 provide the parts outside the CDR3, is GAGVSQSPSNKVTEKGKDVELRCDPISGHTALYWYRQSLGQGLEFLIYFQGNSAPDKSGLPSDRFSAERTGGSVSTLTIQRTQQEDSAVYLCASSPFEEKGTQYFGPGTRLLVL.

This clone was seen more than once but under ten times. The chain combines TRBV4-1 with TRBJ2-1; D possibly matches TRBD1 or TRBD2 (5 bases each). Per the germline V gene, CDR1 is MGHRA and CDR2 is YSYEKL. The CDR3 length is 14 residues. V lost 3 bases to trimming and J lost 10 bases, with 16 bases between them. CDR3 coding DNA: TGCGCCAGCAGCCAGGGACCCGATCTGAGAGAGCAGTTCTTC. It specifies CASSQGPDLREQFF.

The sample holds a few counts of this clone. CDR3 nucleotides: TGTGCCAGCAGTGAAGCAAGGGACAGGGGCGCAGATACGCAGTATTTT. Protein product: CASSEARDRGADTQYF. The chain has TRBV2 and TRBJ2-3; 10 positions match TRBD1. V trimming: 0 bases; J trimming: 4 bases; junction bases outside the gene matches: 4. The CDR3 is 16 residues long. In germline, CDR1 is SNHLY, CDR2 FYNNEI.

This clone was seen a few times. The chain links TRBV5-6 to TRBJ1-1; weak D call: TRBD1 (6 bases). Germline V gene lookup returns CDR1 SGHDT and CDR2 YYEEEE. V was shortened by 0 bases and J by 0 bases, with 6 bases between the two germline ends. This CDR3 spans 14 amino acids. The DNA of the CDR3 is TGTGCCAGCAGCTTGGGGACAGTGAACACTGAAGCTTTCTTT. Protein product: CASSLGTVNTEAFF. Full variable domain (missing parts from reference TRBV5-6 and TRBJ1-1): DAGVTQSPTHLIKTRGQQVTLRCSPKSGHDTVSWYQQALGQGPQFIFQYYEEEERQRGNFPDRFSGHQFPNYSSELNVNALLLGDSALYLCASSLGTVNTEAFFGQGTRLTVV.

This clone was detected only a few times. The chain has TRBV7-9 and TRBJ1-2; no firm D call. This CDR3 comprises 14 residues. Germline assignment: CDR1 SEHNR and CDR2 FQNEAQ (reference sequence). Trimming stripped 0 bases from V and 8 bases from J, with 13 bases between. Here the CDR3 reads CASSLATILRGYTF. In nucleotides, the CDR3 is TGTGCCAGCAGCTTAGCGACCATTCTCAGGGGCTACACCTTC.

The chain combines TRBV12-5 with TRBJ2-1, with D possibly TRBD2 on 6 matching bases. Germline CDR1 is LGHNT and CDR2 is FRNRAP. V lost 1 base and J 9 bases, leaving 13 bases between the germline ends. This CDR3 has 14 amino acids. Here the CDR3 DNA reads TGTGCTAGTGGTTTGGCACAGGTCGGGGGTGAGCAGTTCTTC. Translated: CASGLAQVGGEQFF.

This clone has only a few counts. The chain couples TRBV2 to TRBJ1-1; TRBD1 is a possible D gene (5 bases). Looked up from germline, CDR1 is SNHLY and CDR2 is FYNNEI. The CDR3 totals 14 residues. The V and J ends lost 4 bases and 0 bases respectively, with 9 bases between them. CDR3 sequence reads: CASSVTEMNTEAFF. CDR3 bases: TGTGCCAGCAGTGTGACAGAAATGAACACTGAAGCTTTCTTT.

This clone has only a few counts. This chain uses TRBV4-3 with TRBJ2-1, with D possibly being TRBD2 (6 bases). The germline V gene encodes CDR1 LGHNA and CDR2 YSLEER. This CDR3 contains 16 residues. V dropped 2 bases and J dropped 7 bases, with 18 bases sitting between them. CDR3 in amino acids: CASSQTRGLPTNEQFF. CDR3 nucleotide sequence: TGCGCCAGCAGCCAAACTCGGGGGTTACCTACGAATGAGCAGTTCTTC.

V is TRBV18 and J is TRBJ1-2, with 8 bases fitting TRBD1. V was clipped by 5 bases and J by 8 bases; unmatched bases: 10. This CDR3 contains 14 residues. Germline-derived CDR1 and CDR2 are KGHSH and LQKENI. The CDR3 reads CASSTIPGQVGYTF. The CDR3 DNA sequence: TGTGCCAGCTCAACCATTCCGGGACAGGTCGGCTACACCTTC.

The genes are TRBV7-9 and TRBJ1-4; D is perhaps TRBD1 (5 bases). This CDR3 has 13 amino acids. Trimming stripped 4 bases from V and 8 bases from J, with 11 bases between. CDR1 SEHNR and CDR2 FQNEAQ come from the germline V gene (reference sequence). The CDR3 sequence: CASSSTGREKLFF. CDR3 in DNA: TGTGCCAGCAGCTCCACAGGAAGGGAAAAACTGTTTTTT.

This clone was counted only a few times. The chain has TRBV19 and TRBJ2-7; 7 nucleotides match TRBD1. V trimming: 6 bases; J trimming: 2 bases; junction bases outside the gene matches: 7. Germline V gene sequence: CDR1 LNHDA, CDR2 SQIVND (reference sequence). This CDR3 spans 14 amino acids. CDR3 DNA sequence: TGTGCCAGTAGCGTCCAACAGGGGCCCTACGAGCAGTACTTC. Residues: CASSVQQGPYEQYF.

V and J are TRBV6-6 and TRBJ1-2, with TRBD1 matching 7 bases. After removal of 6 bases from V and 4 bases from J, the junction contained 14 bases not matched to a gene. The CDR3 is 16 residues long. Germline V gene sequence: CDR1 MNHNY, CDR2 SVGAGI (reference sequence). The CDR3 protein is CASSGQEGKGFYGYTF. CDR3 DNA sequence: TGTGCCAGCAGCGGACAGGAAGGGAAGGGGTTCTATGGCTACACCTTC.

This clone was seen a few times. The chain recombines TRBV9 with TRBJ2-5; a possible D gene is TRBD1 (5 bases). Germline CDR1 is SGDLS and CDR2 is YYNGEE. The CDR3 has 13 amino acids. The V end lost 6 bases, the J end lost 3 bases, and 12 bases lay between the germline ends. The CDR3 DNA sequence: TGTGCCAGCAACAAGCAGGGCAAAGAGACCCAGTACTTC. It is translated as CASNKQGKETQYF.

The chain recombines TRBV5-1 with TRBJ2-3; 7 bases are shared with TRBD1. The CDR3 consists of 14 residues. CDR1 is SGHRS and CDR2 is YFSETQ in the germline V gene. The trim removed 5 bases at V and 4 bases at J, leaving 7 bases unmatched. The CDR3, as DNA: TGCGCCAGCAGACTGACAGGGTCGGCAGATACGCAGTATTTT. Its translation: CASRLTGSADTQYF.

The gene calls are TRBV11-3 and TRBJ2-7; TRBD1 might be the D (5 bases). Germline V gene sequence: CDR1 SGHNT, CDR2 YENEEA. The CDR3 loop spans 12 amino acids. V lost 6 bases and J 7 bases, leaving 13 bases between the germline ends. In nucleotides, the CDR3 is TGTGCCAGCAGTTTGGACATAGTGGAGCAGTACTTC. Its protein product is CASSLDIVEQYF.

The chain carries TRBV4-3 and TRBJ1-2; 10 nucleotides line up with TRBD1. The CDR3 sequence is 13 residues long. The V gene's germline CDR1 is LGHNA and CDR2 YSLEER. V lost 3 bases to trimming and J lost 8 bases; unmatched junction nucleotides: 3. The CDR3 region has the DNA TGCGCCAGCAGCCAGGACAGGGGGATAGGCTACACCTTC. Translating it yields CASSQDRGIGYTF.

The gene calls are TRBV2 and TRBJ2-3; unclear D gene. V was pared by 7 bases and J by 3 bases, with 17 bases between. Germline CDR1 and CDR2: SNHLY and FYNNEI. The CDR3 consists of 15 residues. CDR3 nucleotide sequence: TGTGCCAGCACTGAGTTGACATCGCGTACAGATACGCAGTATTTT. The encoded protein is CASTELTSRTDTQYF.

The chain uses TRBV7-2 and TRBJ2-1; TRBD2 aligns across 10 bases. Germline assignment: CDR1 SGHTA and CDR2 FQGNSA. This CDR3 has 14 residues. V lost 1 base and J lost 12; bases outside the gene matches: 6. The CDR3 nucleotides are TGTGCCAGCAGCTTAGTAGCGGGGGGTGGAACGCAGTTCTTC. Residues: CASSLVAGGGTQFF. Complete variable domain (other parts from reference TRBV7-2 and TRBJ2-1): GAGVSQSPSNKVTEKGKDVELRCDPISGHTALYWYRQSLGQGLEFLIYFQGNSAPDKSGLPSDRFSAERTGGSVSTLTIQRTQQEDSAVYLCASSLVAGGGTQFFGPGTRLTVL.

In this sample, this clone turned up a few times. CDR3 nucleotide sequence: TGTGCTAGTGGAGATAGCGGGAGCTCCTACAATGAGCAGTTCTTC. Protein: CASGDSGSSYNEQFF. The rearrangement joins TRBV12-5 to TRBJ2-1, with 9 bases that match TRBD2. Germline-derived CDR1 and CDR2 are LGHNT and FRNRAP. The CDR3 has 15 residues. Germline trimming cut 6 bases from V and 0 bases from J; bases unmatched to any gene: 3. The whole variable domain, filled in from reference TRBV12-5 and TRBJ2-1, reads DARVTQTPRHKVTEMGQEVTMRCQPILGHNTVFWYRQTMMQGLELLAYFRNRAPLDDSGMPKDRFSAEMPDATLATLKIQPSEPRDSAVYFCASGDSGSSYNEQFFGPGTRLTVL.

The chain has TRBV23-1 and TRBJ2-5; 8 bases agree with TRBD2. TRBV23-1 is sorted into the ORF group, with uncertain function. The trim removed 0 bases at V and 5 bases at J, leaving 11 bases unmatched. The CDR3 totals 17 residues. CDR3: CASSQSRASGSGETQYF. The CDR3 DNA reads as TGCGCCAGCAGTCAATCGCGGGCTAGCGGGTCGGGTGAGACCCAGTACTTC.

In this sample, this clone turned up a few times. The chain couples TRBV5-6 to TRBJ1-1; D is perhaps TRBD1 (5 bases). CDR3 length: 14 residues. Germline lookup yields CDR1 SGHDT and CDR2 YYEEEE. Trimming took 4 bases from V and 12 from J, leaving 22 bases between them. In nucleotides, the CDR3 is TGTGCCAGCAGCCTGCCACGGGGGGGTAGTCTCCCTTTCTTT. Its protein product is CASSLPRGGSLPFF.

J is TRBJ2-3 and V is TRBV4-3; a weak D match, TRBD2 (7 bases). The CDR3 extends over 16 amino acids. V was pared by 1 base and J by 2 bases, with 13 bases between. CDR1 and CDR2 from the germline V gene are LGHNA and YSLEER. The CDR3 region has the DNA TGCGCCAGCAGCCAAGTGGGAGGGGGGCCCACAGATACGCAGTATTTT. It yields the protein CASSQVGGGPTDTQYF.

The chain combines TRBV2 with TRBJ1-6; TRBD1 agrees at 10 bases. V lost 6 bases and J lost 8; bases outside the gene matches: 7. Looked up from germline, CDR1 is SNHLY and CDR2 is FYNNEI. The CDR3 runs to 15 residues. The CDR3 region has the DNA TGTGCCAGCAGAGGGTGGACAGGGGGAGATTCACCCCTCCACTTT. Translated: CASRGWTGGDSPLHF.

This clone was detected only a few times. The CDR3 sequence: CSAGDKHYNEQFF. The CDR3 DNA follows: TGCAGCGCCGGGGACAAGCACTACAATGAGCAGTTCTTC. The chain recombines TRBV29-1 with TRBJ2-1; D might be TRBD1 (6 bases). Germline lookup yields CDR1 SQVTM and CDR2 ANQGSEA. V was clipped by 7 bases and J by 3 bases, with 13 bases between them. The CDR3 has 13 residues.

This clone was found a few times. The J gene is TRBJ1-1, the V gene TRBV7-6; D gene uncertain. Trimming pared 0 bases from V and 0 bases from J, leaving 8 bases between. The CDR3 runs to 15 residues. Germline CDR1 is SGHVS and CDR2 is FNYEAQ. Here the CDR3 reads CASSLAADLNTEAFF. The CDR3 region has the DNA TGTGCCAGCAGCTTAGCTGCGGACCTGAACACTGAAGCTTTCTTT.

Only a few counts were recorded for this clone. The chain combines TRBV30 with TRBJ1-2; D gene uncertain. CDR1 and CDR2 from the germline V gene are GTSNPN and SVGIG (reference sequence). This CDR3 comprises 12 residues. The V end was cut by 2 bases, the J end by 4 bases, with 8 bases between. The CDR3 spells CAWSIAVYGYTF. The CDR3 DNA sequence: TGTGCCTGGAGTATTGCGGTCTATGGCTACACCTTC.

This clone occurred a few times. The V gene is TRBV2, the J gene TRBJ2-7, with 8 bases identical to TRBD2. From germline, CDR1 is SNHLY and CDR2 FYNNEI. CDR3 length: 14 amino acids. V lost 7 bases and J lost 0; bases outside the gene matches: 5. CDR3 DNA sequence: TGTGCCAGCACCGGGGGGGCCAGCTCCTACGAGCAGTACTTC. Translation gives CASTGGASSYEQYF.

There are a few counts of this clone. This chain joins TRBV16 and TRBJ1-4, with D perhaps TRBD1 (5 bases). This CDR3 has 15 amino acids. The germline V and J ends were trimmed by 5 bases and 1 base, with 11 bases remaining between them. Per germline, CDR1 KGHSY and CDR2 FQNENV. DNA of the CDR3: TGTGCCAGCAGCTCCTATAGGGGAACTAATGAAAAACTGTTTTTT. Translation gives CASSSYRGTNEKLFF. Using reference TRBV16 and TRBJ1-4 for the parts outside the CDR3, the full variable domain is GEEVAQTPKHLVRGEGQKAKLYCAPIKGHSYVFWYQQVLKNEFKFLISFQNENVFDETGMPKERFSAKCLPNSPCSLEIQATKLEDSAVYFCASSSYRGTNEKLFFGSGTQLSVL.

With respect to this clone: Distinct nucleotide sequences in the sample also encode this CDR3. This rearrangement joins TRBV2 to TRBJ1-2; 7 bases align to TRBD1. From germline, CDR1 is SNHLY and CDR2 FYNNEI. The CDR3 has 13 residues. The junction had 5 bases not matched to a gene; V was cut back by 6 bases and J by 4 bases. CDR3 protein: CASRGTGVYGYTF. CDR3 sequence (DNA): TGTGCCAGCAGGGGCACAGGGGTCTATGGCTACACCTTC.